This T cell receptor (beta chain) was obtained from a study of blood T cell repertoires in COVID-19. At the level of the study: Researchers got acute and convalescent COVID-19 samples from the United States, Italy and Spain. T cells, B-cell-depleted T cells, or PBMCs provided the cDNA or gDNA that served as material.

V shed 0 bases and J shed 4 bases, with 16 bases lying between them. Germline V lookup: CDR1 SQVTM, CDR2 ANQGSEA. This CDR3 is 15 amino acids long. Seattle patients were enrolled during active infection and followed longitudinally. Clones were sequenced by immunoSEQ multiplex PCR, and TCRdb holds only the in-frame ones, with some missing. The sample consists of about 230,000 clones, approximately 84% of them appearing once. The V call is TRBV29-1, the J call TRBJ2-7, with D possibly matching TRBD2 (6 bases). The source material was peripheral blood. The sequence derives from a man aged 45-65 years with COVID-19, enrolled during active disease. The CDR3 spells CSVEDEVGGPYEQYF. DNA for the CDR3: TGCAGCGTTGAAGATGAGGTGGGAGGCCCGTACGAGCAGTACTTC.